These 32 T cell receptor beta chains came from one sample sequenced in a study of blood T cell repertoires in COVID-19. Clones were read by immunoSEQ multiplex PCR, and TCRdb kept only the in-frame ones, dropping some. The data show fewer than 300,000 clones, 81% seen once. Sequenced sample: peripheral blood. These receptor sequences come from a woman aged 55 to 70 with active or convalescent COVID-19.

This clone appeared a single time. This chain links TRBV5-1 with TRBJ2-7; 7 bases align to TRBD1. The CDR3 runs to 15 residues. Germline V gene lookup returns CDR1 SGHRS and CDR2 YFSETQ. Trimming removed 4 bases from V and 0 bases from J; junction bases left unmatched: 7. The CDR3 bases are TGCGCCAGCAGCCCATTTACAGGGGACTCCTACGAGCAGTACTTC. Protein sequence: CASSPFTGDSYEQYF.

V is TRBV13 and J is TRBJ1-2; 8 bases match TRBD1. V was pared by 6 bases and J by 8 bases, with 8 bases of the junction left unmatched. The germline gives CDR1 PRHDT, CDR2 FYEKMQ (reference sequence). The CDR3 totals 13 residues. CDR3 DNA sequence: TGTGCCAGCAGTTATGAACAGGGGGAGGGCTACACCTTC. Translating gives CASSYEQGEGYTF.

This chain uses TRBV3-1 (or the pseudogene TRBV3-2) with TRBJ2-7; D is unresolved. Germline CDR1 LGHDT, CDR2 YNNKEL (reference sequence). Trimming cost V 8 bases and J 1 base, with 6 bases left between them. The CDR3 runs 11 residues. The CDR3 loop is CASGSSYEQYF. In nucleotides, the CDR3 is TGTGCCAGCGGCTCATCCTACGAGCAGTACTTC.

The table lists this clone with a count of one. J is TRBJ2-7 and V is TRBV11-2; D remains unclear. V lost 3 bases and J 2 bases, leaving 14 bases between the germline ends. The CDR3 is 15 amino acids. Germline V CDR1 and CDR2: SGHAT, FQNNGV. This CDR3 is CASSFSADPTYEQYF. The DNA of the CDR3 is TGTGCCAGCAGCTTCTCTGCAGATCCAACCTACGAGCAGTACTTC.

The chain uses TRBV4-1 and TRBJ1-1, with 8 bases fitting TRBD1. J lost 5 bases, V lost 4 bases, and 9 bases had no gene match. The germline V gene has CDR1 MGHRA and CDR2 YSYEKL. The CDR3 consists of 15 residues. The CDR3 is CASSPRQGRWTEAFF. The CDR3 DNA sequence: TGCGCCAGCAGCCCAAGACAGGGGAGATGGACTGAAGCTTTCTTT.

This CDR3 reads CAWSGQAYNEQFF. The CDR3 bases are TGTGCCTGGAGTGGGCAGGCCTACAATGAGCAGTTCTTC. The chain employs TRBV30 and TRBJ2-1; D call uncertain. Trimming stripped 1 base from V and 2 bases from J, with 6 bases between. The CDR3 is made up of 13 amino acids. Germline V lookup: CDR1 GTSNPN, CDR2 SVGIG (reference sequence).

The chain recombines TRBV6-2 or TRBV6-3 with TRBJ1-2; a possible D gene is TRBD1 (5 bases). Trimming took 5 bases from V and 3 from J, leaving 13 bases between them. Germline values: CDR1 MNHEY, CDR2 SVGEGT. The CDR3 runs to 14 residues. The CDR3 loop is CASSPWGPHYGYTF. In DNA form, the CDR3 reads TGTGCCAGCAGTCCATGGGGCCCACACTATGGCTACACCTTC.

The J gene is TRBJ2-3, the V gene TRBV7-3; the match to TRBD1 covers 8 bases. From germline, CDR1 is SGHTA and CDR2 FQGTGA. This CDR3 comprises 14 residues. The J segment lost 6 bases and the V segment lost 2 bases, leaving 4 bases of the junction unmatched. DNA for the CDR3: TGTGCCAGCAGCTTACAGGGGGCGCGCGATACGCAGTATTTT. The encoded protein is CASSLQGARDTQYF.

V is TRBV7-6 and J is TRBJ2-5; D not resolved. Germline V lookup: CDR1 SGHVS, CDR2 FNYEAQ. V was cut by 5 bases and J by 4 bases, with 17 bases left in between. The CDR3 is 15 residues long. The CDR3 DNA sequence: TGTGCCAGCAGCCACCCGAGCGACCGAATAGAGACCCAGTACTTC. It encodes CASSHPSDRIETQYF.

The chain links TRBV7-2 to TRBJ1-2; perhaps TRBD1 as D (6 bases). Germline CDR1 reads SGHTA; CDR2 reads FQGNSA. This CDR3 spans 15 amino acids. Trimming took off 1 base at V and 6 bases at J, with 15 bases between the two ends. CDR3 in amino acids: CASSLVGAGVDGYTF. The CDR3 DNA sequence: TGTGCCAGCAGCTTAGTCGGAGCAGGGGTCGATGGCTACACCTTC.

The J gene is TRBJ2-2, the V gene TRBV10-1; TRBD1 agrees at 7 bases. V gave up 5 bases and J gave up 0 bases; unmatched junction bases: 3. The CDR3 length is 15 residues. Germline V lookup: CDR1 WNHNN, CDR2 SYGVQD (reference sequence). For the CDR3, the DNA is TGCGCCAGCAGTCGGGACAGCGCGAACACCGGGGAGCTGTTTTTT. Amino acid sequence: CASSRDSANTGELFF.

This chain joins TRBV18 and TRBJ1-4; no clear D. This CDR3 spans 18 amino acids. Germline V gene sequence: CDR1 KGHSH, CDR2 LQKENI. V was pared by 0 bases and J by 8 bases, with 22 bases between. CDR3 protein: CASSPPSHLNHRREKLFF. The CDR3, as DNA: TGTGCCAGCTCACCACCGTCCCACCTAAACCATCGTCGGGAAAAACTGTTTTTT.

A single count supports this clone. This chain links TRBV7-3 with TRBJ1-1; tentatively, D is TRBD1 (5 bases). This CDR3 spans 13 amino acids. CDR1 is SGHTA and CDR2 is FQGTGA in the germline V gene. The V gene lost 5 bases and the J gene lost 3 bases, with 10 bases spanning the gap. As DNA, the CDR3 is TGTGCCAGCAGCCCCCAGGGTTACACTGAAGCTTTCTTT. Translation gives CASSPQGYTEAFF.

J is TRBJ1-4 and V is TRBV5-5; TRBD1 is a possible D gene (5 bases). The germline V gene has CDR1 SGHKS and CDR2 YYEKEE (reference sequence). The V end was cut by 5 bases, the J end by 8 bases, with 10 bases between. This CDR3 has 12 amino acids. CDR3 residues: CASRPGPEKLFF. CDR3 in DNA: TGTGCCAGCAGACCAGGGCCCGAAAAACTGTTTTTT.

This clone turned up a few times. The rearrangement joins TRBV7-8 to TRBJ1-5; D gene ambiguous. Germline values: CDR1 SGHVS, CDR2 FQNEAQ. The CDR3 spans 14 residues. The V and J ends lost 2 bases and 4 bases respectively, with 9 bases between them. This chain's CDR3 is CASSLRPGNQPQHF. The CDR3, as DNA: TGTGCCAGCAGCTTAAGGCCGGGAAATCAGCCCCAGCATTTT.

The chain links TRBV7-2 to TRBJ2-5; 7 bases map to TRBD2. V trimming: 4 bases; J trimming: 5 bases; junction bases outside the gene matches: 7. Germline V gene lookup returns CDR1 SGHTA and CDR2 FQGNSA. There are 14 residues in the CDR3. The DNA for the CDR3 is TGTGCCAGCAGCTCCCTCGGCGGGAGTGAGACCCAGTACTTC. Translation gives CASSSLGGSETQYF.

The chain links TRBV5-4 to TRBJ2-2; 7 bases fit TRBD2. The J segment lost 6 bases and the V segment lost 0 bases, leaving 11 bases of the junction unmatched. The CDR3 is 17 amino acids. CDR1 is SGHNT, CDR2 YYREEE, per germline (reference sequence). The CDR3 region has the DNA TGTGCCAGCAGCTTGGACCTCAGCCTAGCGGTACCCGGGGAGCTGTTTTTT. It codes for CASSLDLSLAVPGELFF.

Written as DNA, the CDR3 is TGTGCCAGTAGTATTGGTTTCGGGGGGTACGAGCAGTACTTC. It translates to CASSIGFGGYEQYF. The chain recombines TRBV19 with TRBJ2-7; 7 positions agree with TRBD2. The CDR3 has 14 residues. Per the germline V gene, CDR1 is LNHDA and CDR2 is SQIVND (reference sequence). Trimming removed 3 bases from V and 4 bases from J; junction bases left unmatched: 6.

The CDR3 coding sequence is TGTGCCAGCAGCTCGCCTCCCCTAGCTGATACGCAGTATTTT. The encoded protein is CASSSPPLADTQYF. The chain links TRBV7-2 to TRBJ2-3; a possible D gene is TRBD2 (5 bases). The V gene's germline CDR1 is SGHTA and CDR2 FQGNSA. Trimming removed 4 bases from V and 6 bases from J, with 14 bases in between. The CDR3 extends over 14 amino acids.

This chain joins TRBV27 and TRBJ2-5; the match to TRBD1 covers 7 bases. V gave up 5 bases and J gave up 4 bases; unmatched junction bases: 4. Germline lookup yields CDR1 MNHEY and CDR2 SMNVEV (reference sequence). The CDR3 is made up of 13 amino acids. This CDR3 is CASSLWDRETQYF. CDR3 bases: TGTGCCAGCAGTCTCTGGGACAGAGAGACCCAGTACTTC.

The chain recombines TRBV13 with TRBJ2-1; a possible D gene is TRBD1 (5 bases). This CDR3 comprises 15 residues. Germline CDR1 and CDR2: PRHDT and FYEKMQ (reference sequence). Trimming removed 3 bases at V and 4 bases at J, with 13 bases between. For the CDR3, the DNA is TGTGCCAGCAGCTTGGGCAGGGCCCCTTACAATGAGCAGTTCTTC. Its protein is CASSLGRAPYNEQFF.

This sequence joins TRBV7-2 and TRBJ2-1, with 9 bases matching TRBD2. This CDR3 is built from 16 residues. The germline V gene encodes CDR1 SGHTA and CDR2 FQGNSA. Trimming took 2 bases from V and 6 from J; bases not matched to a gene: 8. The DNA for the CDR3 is TGTGCCAGCAGCTTACTTATAGCGGGGGCCTCCAATGAGCAGTTCTTC. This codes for CASSLLIAGASNEQFF.

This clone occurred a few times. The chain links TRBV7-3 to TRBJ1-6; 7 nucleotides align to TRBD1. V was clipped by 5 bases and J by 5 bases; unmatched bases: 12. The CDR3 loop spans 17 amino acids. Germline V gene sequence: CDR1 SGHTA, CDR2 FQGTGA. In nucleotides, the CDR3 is TGTGCCAGCAGCAAGCCCCTCGGGACAGAGCATAATTCACCCCTCCACTTT. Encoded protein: CASSKPLGTEHNSPLHF.

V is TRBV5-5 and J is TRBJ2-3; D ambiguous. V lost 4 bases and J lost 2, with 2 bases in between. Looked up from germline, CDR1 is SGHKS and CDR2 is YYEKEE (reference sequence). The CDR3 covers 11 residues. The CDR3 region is CASSHTDTQYF. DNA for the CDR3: TGTGCCAGCAGCCACACAGATACGCAGTATTTT.

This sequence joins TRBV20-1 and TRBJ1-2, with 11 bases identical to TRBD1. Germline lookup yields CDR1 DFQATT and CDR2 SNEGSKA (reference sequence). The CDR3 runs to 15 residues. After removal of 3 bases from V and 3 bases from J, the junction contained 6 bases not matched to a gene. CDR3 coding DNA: TGCAGTGCTAGTACCGGGACAGGGGGTGACTATGGCTACACCTTC. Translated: CSASTGTGGDYGYTF.

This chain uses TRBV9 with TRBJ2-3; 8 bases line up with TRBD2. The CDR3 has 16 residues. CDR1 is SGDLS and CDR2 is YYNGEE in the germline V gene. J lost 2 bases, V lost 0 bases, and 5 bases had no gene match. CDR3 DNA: TGTGCCAGCAGCGTAGGGAGCGGGGGACCCACAGATACGCAGTATTTT. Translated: CASSVGSGGPTDTQYF.

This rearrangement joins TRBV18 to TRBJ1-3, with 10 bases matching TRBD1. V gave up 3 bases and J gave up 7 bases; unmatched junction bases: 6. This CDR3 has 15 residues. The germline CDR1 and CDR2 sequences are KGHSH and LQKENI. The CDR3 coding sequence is TGTGCCAGCTCACCGGGGACAGGGGCGAAGAACACCATATATTTT. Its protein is CASSPGTGAKNTIYF.

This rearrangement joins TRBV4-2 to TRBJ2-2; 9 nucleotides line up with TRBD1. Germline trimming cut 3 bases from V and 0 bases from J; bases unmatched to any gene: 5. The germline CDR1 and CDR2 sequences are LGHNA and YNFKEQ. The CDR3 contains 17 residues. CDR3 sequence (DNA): TGTGCCAGCAGCCAGGGACAGGGTTTCCCGAACACCGGGGAGCTGTTTTTT. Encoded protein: CASSQGQGFPNTGELFF.

For the CDR3, the DNA is TGTGCCGGAGGAGTCCAGGATAGCAGGTTCAATCAGCCCCAGCATTTT. This gives the protein CAGGVQDSRFNQPQHF. The V call is TRBV19, the J call TRBJ1-5, with D unresolved. Germline CDR1 reads LNHDA; CDR2 reads SQIVND (reference sequence). The CDR3 length is 16 residues. Trimming cost V 11 bases and J 3 bases, with 23 bases left between them. Using reference TRBV19 and TRBJ1-5 for the parts outside the CDR3, the full variable domain is DGGITQSPKYLFRKEGQNVTLSCEQNLNHDAMYWYRQDPGQGLRLIYYSQIVNDFQKGDIAEGYSVSREKKESFPLTVTSAQKNPTAFYLCAGGVQDSRFNQPQHFGDGTRLSIL.

The CDR3 region has the DNA TGTGCCAGCAGCCAAGGGGCAGGGTCACCCCTCCACTTT. Its translation: CASSQGAGSPLHF. The V gene is TRBV14, the J gene TRBJ1-6, with a possible D match to TRBD1 (5 bases). Deletions cut 1 base from V and 10 bases from J, with 8 bases between. The CDR3 runs to 13 residues. Per germline, CDR1 SGHDN and CDR2 FVKESK.

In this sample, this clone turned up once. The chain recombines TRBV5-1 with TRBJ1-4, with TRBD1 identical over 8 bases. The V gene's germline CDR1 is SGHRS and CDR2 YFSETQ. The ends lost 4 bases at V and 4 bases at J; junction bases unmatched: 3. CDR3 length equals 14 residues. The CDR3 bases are TGCGCCAGCAGCCTGGGACAGGTTAATGAAAAACTGTTTTTT. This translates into CASSLGQVNEKLFF.

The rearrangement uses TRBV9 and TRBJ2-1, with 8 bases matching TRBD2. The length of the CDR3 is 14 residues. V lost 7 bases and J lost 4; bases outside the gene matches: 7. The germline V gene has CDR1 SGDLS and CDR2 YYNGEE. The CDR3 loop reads CASGGASGYNEQFF. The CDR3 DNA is TGTGCCAGCGGGGGGGCTAGCGGGTACAATGAGCAGTTCTTC.